The text below deals with one T cell receptor (beta chain). CDR1 DFQATT and CDR2 SNEGSKA come from the germline V gene (reference sequence). This CDR3 has 12 amino acids. Trimming took off 3 bases at V and 4 bases at J, with 7 bases between the two ends. The source of the sample is a study of blood T cell repertoires in COVID-19. Study as a whole: Sites in the United States, Italy and Spain provided acute and convalescent COVID-19 samples. From T cells, B-cell-depleted T cells, or PBMCs came the material, which was cDNA or gDNA.

Methods used by the authors: Amplifying reference gene primers gave estimates of nucleated cell counts. This table comes from immunoSEQ multiplex PCR, and its TCRdb copy is limited to in-frame clones, with some not included. V and J calls plus clone size are reproduced from that table; the DNA served to infer D and trimming. This table has around 260,000 clones, around 89% appearing once. Sequencing was carried out using peripheral blood. The chain employs TRBV20-1 and TRBJ2-1, with D unresolved. The sequence was obtained from a man aged 55 to 70 who had recovered from COVID-19. The CDR3, as DNA: TGCAGTGCTAGTGCACAGTACAATGAGCAGTTCTTC. Translated: CSASAQYNEQFF.